This TCR beta chain emerged from a study of monozygotic twins with inflammatory bowel disease. Regarding the study as a whole: It was not supported that a single strong signal or clonotype was associated with IBD.

Each of the TCR libraries took 3500 ng of total RNA. Template switching added UMIs carrying a 6-nucleotide sample barcode. TCRdb derives one entry per CDR3 protein from the 5' RACE reads, leaving out DNA. The listing contains over 350,000 distinct CDR3 sequences. Comments on this clonotype: The antigen remains undetermined.

This CDR3 contains 16 residues. Germline V CDR1 and CDR2: KGHSH, LQKENI. The chain carries TRBV18 and TRBJ1-1. The receptor's source is a human donor with ulcerative colitis or Crohn's disease, or a healthy co-twin of an affected twin (not recorded which). The sequencing input was blood. The CDR3 spells CASSPPSGFWNTEAFF.